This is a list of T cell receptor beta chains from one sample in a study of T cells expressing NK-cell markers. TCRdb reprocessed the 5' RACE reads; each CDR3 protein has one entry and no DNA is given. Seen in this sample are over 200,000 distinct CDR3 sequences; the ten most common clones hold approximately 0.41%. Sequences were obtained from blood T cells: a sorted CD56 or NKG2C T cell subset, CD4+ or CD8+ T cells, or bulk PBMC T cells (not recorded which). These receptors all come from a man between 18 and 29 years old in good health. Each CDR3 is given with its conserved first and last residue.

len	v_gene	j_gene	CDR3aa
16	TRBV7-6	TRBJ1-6	CASSPVGGPYNSPLHF
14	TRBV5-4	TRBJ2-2	CASSFWGRAGELFF
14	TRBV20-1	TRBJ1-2	CSAQTGEATYGYTF
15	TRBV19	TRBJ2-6	CASSMVTPGANVLTF
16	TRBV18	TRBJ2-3	CASSPLRGTSTDTQYF
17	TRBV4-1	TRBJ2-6	CASSLTGQGAGANVLTF
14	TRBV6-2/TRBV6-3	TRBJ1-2	CASSALGQGGGYTF
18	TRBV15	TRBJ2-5	CATSRDRLSKYGQETQYF
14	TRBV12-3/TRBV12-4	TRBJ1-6	CASSRPGRSSPLHF
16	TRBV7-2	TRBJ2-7	CASSLGGGVAPNEQYF
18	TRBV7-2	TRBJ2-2	CASSLSGWGASNTGELFF
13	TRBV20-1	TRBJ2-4	CSARFLQGEIQYF
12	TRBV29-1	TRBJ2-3	CSVGTSLDTQYF
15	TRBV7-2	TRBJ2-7	CASSQGGLAPGEQYF
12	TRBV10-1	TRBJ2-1	CASTETRGEQFF
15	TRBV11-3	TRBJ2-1	CASSLSGGTSNEQFF
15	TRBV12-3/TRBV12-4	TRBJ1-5	CASSLQGAGYQPQHF
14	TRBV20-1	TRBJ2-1	CSASEGNRGNEQFF
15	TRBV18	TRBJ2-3	CASSSWTEDTDTQYF
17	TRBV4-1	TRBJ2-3	CASSLSRSGTAKVTQYF
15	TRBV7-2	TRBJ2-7	CASSLGKARSYEQYF
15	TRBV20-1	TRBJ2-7	CSARDGTSGRYEQYF
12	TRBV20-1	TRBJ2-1	CSATKRRDEQFF
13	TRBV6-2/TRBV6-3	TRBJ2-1	CASSSTGVHEQFF
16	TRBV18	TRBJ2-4	CASSPKGLAGDSIQYF
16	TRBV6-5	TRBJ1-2	CASTSFWAGGTYGYTF
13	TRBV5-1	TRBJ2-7	CASSWDHPYEQYF
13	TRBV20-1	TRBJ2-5	CSADPGAQETQYF
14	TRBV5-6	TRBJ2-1	CASKPGDYTNEQFF
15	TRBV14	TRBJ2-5	CASSQTGRDQETQYF
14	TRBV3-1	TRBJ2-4	CASSQVVGVTIQYF
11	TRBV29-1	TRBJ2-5	CSVQPTETQYF
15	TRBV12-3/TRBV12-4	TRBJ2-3	CASSLGGQTTDTQYF
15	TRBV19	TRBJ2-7	CASSTLAGTSYEQYF
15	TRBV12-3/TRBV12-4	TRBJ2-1	CASRKGGLAGAGQFF
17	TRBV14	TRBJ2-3	CASSQDPGRDLTDTQYF